A single sample is the source of the 7 T cell receptor beta chains below, sequenced in a study of neurological immune-mediated disorders. One entry per CDR3 protein results from TCRdb running MiXCR on the 5' RACE reads. Seen here are 55,000 to 75,000 distinct CDR3 sequences, about 2.5% observed once, and the top ten hold 3%. Specimen: PBMCs. Receptors were obtained from a man over 45 with multiple sclerosis.

In this sample, this clonotype turned up many times. The chain joins TRBV7-2 to TRBJ1-2, with TRBD1 matching 7 bases. Losses at the gene ends were 0 bases for V and 3 bases for J; bases not matched to a gene: 7. This CDR3 is built from 16 residues. The V gene's germline CDR1 is SGHTA and CDR2 FQGNSA. The CDR3 sequence is CASSLAYRGSDYGYTF. The CDR3, as DNA: TGTGCCAGCAGCTTAGCTTACAGGGGCAGTGACTATGGCTACACCTTC.

This clonotype was picked up many times. This rearrangement joins TRBV6-1 to TRBJ1-6; D possibly corresponds to TRBD1 (5 bases). Trimming removed 10 bases from V and 9 bases from J, with 10 bases in between. In germline, CDR1 is MNHNS, CDR2 SASEGT. This CDR3 has 11 residues. This CDR3 reads CATREGSPLHF. The CDR3 DNA is TGTGCCACCAGGGAGGGTTCACCCCTCCACTTT.

This clonotype was detected ten times or more. Given a much more abundant clone one base away, this may be a read error. The CDR3 coding sequence is TGTGCCAGCAGCTCCGGACAGGGGGGAGAGACCCAGTACTTC. It yields the protein CASSSGQGGETQYF. The rearrangement uses TRBV7-6 and TRBJ2-5, with 10 nucleotides matching TRBD1. CDR1 SGHVS and CDR2 FNYEAQ come from the germline V gene. This CDR3 is built from 14 residues. Losses at the gene ends were 4 bases for V and 4 bases for J; bases not matched to a gene: 3.

This clonotype was seen repeatedly, ten times or more. The gene calls are TRBV27 and TRBJ2-2; either TRBD1 or TRBD2 may fit D (5 bases each). The CDR3 loop spans 16 amino acids. Germline lookup yields CDR1 MNHEY and CDR2 SMNVEV (reference sequence). V gave up 1 base and J gave up 1 base, with 10 bases separating them. The CDR3 is CASSLLGRRNTGELFF. In DNA form, the CDR3 reads TGTGCCAGCAGTTTATTGGGACGGAGGAACACCGGGGAGCTGTTTTTT.

This clonotype has a count of ten or more. The DNA for the CDR3 is TGTGCCAGCAGTTTCAACTCCTATAATTCACCCCTCCACTTT. Protein: CASSFNSYNSPLHF. The chain links TRBV12-3 or TRBV12-4 to TRBJ1-6; D uncertain. This CDR3 is built from 14 residues. The V end was cut by 3 bases, the J end by 0 bases, with 3 bases between.

In this sample, this clonotype turned up many times. The chain joins TRBV7-2 to TRBJ2-1; TRBD2 aligns across 8 bases. This CDR3 contains 15 residues. Trimming cost V 1 base and J 3 bases; bases outside gene matches: 2. Germline CDR1 reads SGHTA; CDR2 reads FQGNSA. This chain's CDR3 is CASSLVRGGYNEQFF. The CDR3 nucleotides read TGTGCCAGCAGCTTAGTCCGGGGGGGCTACAATGAGCAGTTCTTC.

In this sample, this clonotype turned up many times. CDR3 amino acids: CASKRGTLYEQYF. The CDR3 DNA follows: TGTGCCAGCAAACGGGGGACACTCTACGAGCAGTACTTC. This chain joins TRBV28 and TRBJ2-7; D is possibly TRBD1 or TRBD2 (6 bases each). With 7 bases removed from V and 3 bases from J, the gap between germline ends came to 13 bases. Germline assignment: CDR1 MDHEN and CDR2 SYDVKM. This CDR3 region has 13 residues.